This T cell receptor beta chain was captured in a study of cytomegalovirus exposure and HLA in healthy donors. Study-level findings and limits: Presence/absence comparisons presumed near-even sequencing depth among donors.

The primer mix had 60 Vbeta and 13 Jbeta primers. Generated by immunoSEQ multiplex PCR, the TCRdb table keeps only in-frame clones and is missing some. Altogether 130,000 or so clones are present, 61% being singletons, with the ten largest covering about 1.7%. With regard to this clone: The antigen is unknown.

These donors, healthy bone marrow donors, were studied. The CDR3 has 12 amino acids. Germline CDR1 and CDR2: SGHVS and FNYEAQ. With 1 base removed from V and 8 bases from J, the gap between germline ends came to 6 bases. The sample taken for sequencing was PBMCs. The chain links TRBV7-6 to TRBJ2-1; D uncertain. The TCR was taken from a male donor in good health and CMV-seronegative. The CDR3 nucleotides read TGTGCCAGCAGCTTAGTGTCCGATGAGCAGTTCTTC. The encoded protein is CASSLVSDEQFF.